Shown below are 18 T cell receptor beta chains from a single sample sequenced in a study of blood T cell repertoires in COVID-19. Measured with immunoSEQ multiplex PCR; TCRdb has only the in-frame clones, and not every one. Of about 190,000 clones detected, about four fifths appear once; the ten largest clones hold approximately 3%. Input material: PBMCs or T cells enriched from blood (not recorded which). These receptor sequences come from a woman younger than 45 who had recovered from COVID-19.

Here the CDR3 reads CASGTGEEWGGELFF. The CDR3 bases are TGCGCCAGTGGGACAGGCGAAGAATGGGGCGGGGAGCTGTTTTTT. The chain couples TRBV5-1 to TRBJ2-2, with TRBD1 matching over 8 bases. The junction had 13 bases not matched to a gene; V was cut back by 8 bases and J by 7 bases. This CDR3 contains 15 residues. Germline CDR1 and CDR2: SGHRS and YFSETQ.

CDR3 bases: TGTGCCAGCACCAAACCCACGGGGAAGATCTCCTACGAGCAGTACTTC. Translating it yields CASTKPTGKISYEQYF. The chain uses TRBV5-6 and TRBJ2-7; TRBD2 might be the D (5 bases). Germline values: CDR1 SGHDT, CDR2 YYEEEE. The CDR3 consists of 16 residues. V was clipped by 6 bases and J by 0 bases, with 19 bases between them.

On this clone itself: In the same sample, other DNA sequences code for this CDR3. The gene calls are TRBV28 and TRBJ1-6; weak D call: TRBD1 (5 bases). Germline lookup yields CDR1 MDHEN and CDR2 SYDVKM. The V gene lost 8 bases and the J gene lost 7 bases, with 9 bases spanning the gap. This CDR3 contains 12 residues. DNA for the CDR3: TGTGCCAGCGTGGGGGGGAATTCACCCCTCCACTTT. Protein: CASVGGNSPLHF. The complete variable domain, with remaining parts taken from reference TRBV28 and TRBJ1-6, reads DVKVTQSSRYLVKRTGEKVFLECVQDMDHENMFWYRQDPGLGLRLIYFSYDVKMKEKGDIPEGYSVSREKKERFSLILESASTNQTSMYLCASVGGNSPLHFGNGTRLTVT.

The chain couples TRBV2 to TRBJ2-3; D might be TRBD2 (7 bases). Germline-derived CDR1 and CDR2 are SNHLY and FYNNEI. The CDR3 totals 12 residues. V was trimmed by 7 bases and J by 4 bases, leaving 9 bases between them. CDR3 nucleotides: TGTGCCAGCAAGGGGGGGGCAGATACGCAGTATTTT. It codes for CASKGGADTQYF.

In nucleotides, the CDR3 is TGTGCCAGCAGGTTACTACAGGGGGCCACTGAAGCTTTCTTT. Encoded protein: CASRLLQGATEAFF. The gene calls are TRBV7-9 and TRBJ1-1; 9 bases are a match to TRBD1. This CDR3 is 14 amino acids long. Per the germline V gene, CDR1 is SEHNR and CDR2 is FQNEAQ (reference sequence). V was pared by 6 bases and J by 4 bases, with 6 bases of the junction left unmatched.

This clone was counted a few times. The V call is TRBV6-4, the J call TRBJ2-1; 7 bases are a match to TRBD2. Unmatched junction bases numbered 7, after V lost 0 bases and J lost 8 bases. There are 15 residues in the CDR3. The germline V gene encodes CDR1 MRHNA and CDR2 SNTAGT. CDR3 protein: CASSDSYGGGDEQFF. DNA for the CDR3: TGTGCCAGCAGTGACTCATACGGGGGAGGGGATGAGCAGTTCTTC.

The rearrangement links TRBV5-1 to TRBJ1-2; D possibly corresponds to TRBD1 (6 bases). CDR3 length: 15 amino acids. V was cut by 4 bases and J by 0 bases, with 13 bases left in between. The V gene's germline CDR1 is SGHRS and CDR2 YFSETQ. The DNA of the CDR3 is TGCGCCAGCAGCCCAGGACAGACAACTAACTATGGCTACACCTTC. As protein: CASSPGQTTNYGYTF.

The rearrangement links TRBV18 to TRBJ1-4; the match to TRBD1 covers 10 bases. Germline CDR1 KGHSH, CDR2 LQKENI. The CDR3 contains 17 residues. V dropped 3 bases and J dropped 0; count of bases not matched to a gene: 4. This chain's CDR3 is CASSPDRGAATNEKLFF. CDR3 coding DNA: TGTGCCAGCTCACCGGACAGGGGGGCTGCAACTAATGAAAAACTGTTTTTT.

The gene calls are TRBV28 and TRBJ2-3, with a possible D match to TRBD2 (7 bases). The germline V gene encodes CDR1 MDHEN and CDR2 SYDVKM. The CDR3 length is 15 residues. The CDR3 spells CAWGGPPYSTDTQYF. The CDR3 region has the DNA TGTGCTTGGGGGGGCCCCCCATATAGCACAGATACGCAGTATTTT. The whole variable domain, filled in from reference TRBV28 and TRBJ2-3, reads DVKVTQSSRYLVKRTGEKVFLECVQDMDHENMFWYRQDPGLGLRLIYFSYDVKMKEKGDIPEGYSVSREKKERFSLILESASTNQTSMYLCAWGGPPYSTDTQYFGPGTRLTVL.

The chain is built from TRBV24-1 and TRBJ2-5, with 7 bases lining up with TRBD1. The CDR3 length is 16 residues. V shed 3 bases, J shed 5 bases, and the junction held 11 bases outside the gene matches. The germline V gene has CDR1 KGHDR and CDR2 SFDVKD. The CDR3 sequence: CATSDTTGETEETQYF. CDR3 nucleotide sequence: TGTGCCACCAGTGATACTACAGGGGAAACGGAGGAGACCCAGTACTTC.

This chain connects TRBV19 to TRBJ1-5, with D perhaps matching TRBD1 (5 bases). Trimming took 5 bases from V and 9 from J, leaving 14 bases between them. CDR1 LNHDA and CDR2 SQIVND come from the germline V gene (reference sequence). CDR3 size: 13 residues. CDR3 protein: CASSDTGVRPQHF. DNA of the CDR3: TGTGCCAGTAGTGATACAGGTGTGAGGCCCCAGCATTTT.

The chain joins TRBV9 to TRBJ2-7; D perhaps matches TRBD2 (5 bases). Per the germline V gene, CDR1 is SGDLS and CDR2 is YYNGEE. Trimming took 4 bases from V and 5 from J, leaving 16 bases between them. The CDR3 loop spans 14 amino acids. In DNA, the CDR3 is TGTGCCAGCAGCTTCCGGACTGGGAGCCACGAGCAGTACTTC. It encodes CASSFRTGSHEQYF. Full variable domain (outside the CDR3, taken from reference TRBV9 and TRBJ2-7): DSGVTQTPKHLITATGQRVTLRCSPRSGDLSVYWYQQSLDQGLQFLIQYYNGEERAKGNILERFSAQQFPDLHSELNLSSLELGDSALYFCASSFRTGSHEQYFGPGTRLTVT.

CDR3 DNA sequence: TGTGCCAGCTCACCCCGACAGGGGGAGGGGTCTATTACCCTCCACTTT. The encoded protein is CASSPRQGEGSITLHF. The chain employs TRBV18 and TRBJ1-6; 9 positions agree with TRBD1. V dropped 3 bases and J dropped 14; count of bases not matched to a gene: 14. CDR1 KGHSH and CDR2 LQKENI come from the germline V gene. The CDR3 loop spans 16 amino acids.

This clone was recorded a few times. The chain has TRBV19 and TRBJ2-3; TRBD2 agrees at 8 bases. V dropped 5 bases and J dropped 5; count of bases not matched to a gene: 6. The CDR3 is 14 residues long. Germline CDR1 LNHDA, CDR2 SQIVND (reference sequence). Written as DNA, the CDR3 is TGTGCCAGTAGTCCCCGCGGGGGGCAAGATACGCAGTATTTT. Residues: CASSPRGGQDTQYF.

V and J are TRBV28 and TRBJ1-4, with D unresolved. CDR3 length equals 15 residues. Trimming shortened V by 1 base and J by 3 bases, and 9 bases separated the two germline ends. Germline-derived CDR1 and CDR2 are MDHEN and SYDVKM. The CDR3 DNA is TGTGCCAGCAGTTTATCAGGTCTATCTAATGAAAAACTGTTTTTT. Translation: CASSLSGLSNEKLFF.

This clone appeared a single time. This sequence joins TRBV28 and TRBJ2-5, with 7 positions matching TRBD1. The germline V gene has CDR1 MDHEN and CDR2 SYDVKM. This CDR3 spans 17 amino acids. With V trimmed by 7 bases and J by 4 bases, 18 bases remained unmatched. The CDR3: CASTSVWVGGRGETQYF. CDR3 nucleotides: TGTGCCAGCACTTCCGTGTGGGTAGGGGGCCGTGGAGAGACCCAGTACTTC. Looking up the rest from reference TRBV28 and TRBJ2-5 gives the full variable domain: DVKVTQSSRYLVKRTGEKVFLECVQDMDHENMFWYRQDPGLGLRLIYFSYDVKMKEKGDIPEGYSVSREKKERFSLILESASTNQTSMYLCASTSVWVGGRGETQYFGPGTRLLVL.

The chain carries TRBV5-1 and TRBJ1-2; 7 bases fit TRBD1. Trimming at V came to 4 bases and at J to 5 bases, leaving 5 bases not matched to a gene. The germline V gene has CDR1 SGHRS and CDR2 YFSETQ. The CDR3 consists of 13 residues. CDR3 protein: CASSIGQEYGYTF. The CDR3 DNA follows: TGCGCCAGCAGCATTGGACAGGAGTATGGCTACACCTTC.

For this clone: One junction end does not reproduce the germline sequence, and a read error may be involved. This rearrangement joins TRBV7-7 to TRBJ2-1; TRBD2 aligns across 10 bases. The CDR3 contains 16 residues. Germline V gene lookup returns CDR1 SSHAT and CDR2 FNYEAQ (reference sequence). The CDR3 bases are TGTGCTAGCAGCTTAGGACGAGCGGGAGGGGGCAATGAGCAGTTCTTC. Protein: CASSLGRAGGGNEQFF.